Below are 27 T cell receptor beta chains sequenced from a single sample in a study of cytomegalovirus exposure and HLA in healthy donors. Primers for the PCR totalled 60 Vbeta and 13 Jbeta. The method was immunoSEQ multiplex PCR; TCRdb's version includes in-frame clones alone and lacks a portion of them. This sample yields 200,000 to 250,000 clones, of which more than 75% are seen a single time; roughly 5% belongs to the top ten. The sample comprised PBMCs. These receptor sequences come from a woman in her 40s in good health and CMV-seropositive.

This clone was found a few times. The chain carries TRBV14 and TRBJ2-5; D may be TRBD2 (5 bases). The germline gives CDR1 SGHDN, CDR2 FVKESK. The V gene lost 5 bases and the J gene lost 4 bases, with 17 bases spanning the gap. This CDR3 region has 15 residues. The CDR3 DNA is TGTGCCAGCAGCTCGGAGAGGGCCTTAGGAGAGACCCAGTACTTC. Encoded protein: CASSSERALGETQYF.

V usage is TRBV5-1 and J usage is TRBJ2-7, with TRBD2 matching over 11 bases. V trimming: 1 base; J trimming: 1 base; junction bases outside the gene matches: 1. This CDR3 has 15 residues. Germline V gene data show CDR1 as SGHRS and CDR2 as YFSETQ. CDR3 in amino acids: CASSLTSGGSYEQYF. DNA for the CDR3: TGCGCCAGCAGCTTGACTAGCGGGGGTTCCTACGAGCAGTACTTC.

The V call is TRBV5-1, the J call TRBJ1-1; the D gene is possibly TRBD1 (5 bases). The CDR3 length is 14 residues. Trimming took off 4 bases at V and 0 bases at J, with 10 bases between the two ends. Germline lookup yields CDR1 SGHRS and CDR2 YFSETQ. The CDR3 region has the DNA TGCGCCAGCAGCATGACAGACATGAACACTGAAGCTTTCTTT. Translating it yields CASSMTDMNTEAFF.

Comment on this clone: The junction does not match germline at one end; this may be a read error. The V call is TRBV7-9, the J call TRBJ2-7; no clear D gene. The CDR3 covers 12 residues. Germline CDR1 SEHNR, CDR2 FQNEAQ (reference sequence). The CDR3 protein is CSSSLGLVEQYF. The CDR3 bases are TGTTCCAGCAGCTTAGGGCTTGTGGAGCAGTACTTC. Based on the CDR3 plus reference TRBV7-9 and TRBJ2-7, the full variable domain is DTGVSQNPRHKITKRGQNVTFRCDPISEHNRLYWYRQTLGQGPEFLTYFQNEAQLEKSRLLSDRFSAERPKGSFSTLEIQRTEQGDSAMYLCSSSLGLVEQYFGPGTRLTVT.

The V call is TRBV29-1, the J call TRBJ2-5; 7 positions match TRBD1. This CDR3 is built from 16 residues. J gave up 1 base and V 0 bases, and 8 bases lay outside the gene matches. Germline values: CDR1 SQVTM, CDR2 ANQGSEA. The CDR3, as DNA: TGCAGCGTTGAAGAAGGGACAGCAATACTCCAAGAGACCCAGTACTTC. This encodes CSVEEGTAILQETQYF.

This sequence joins TRBV2 and TRBJ2-7, with 9 bases lining up with TRBD2. Looked up from germline, CDR1 is SNHLY and CDR2 is FYNNEI. The CDR3 runs 16 residues. The trim removed 7 bases at V and 0 bases at J, leaving 10 bases unmatched. For the CDR3, the DNA is TGTGCCAGCATGAGACTGACTAGCGGTTTCTCCTACGAGCAGTACTTC. Residues: CASMRLTSGFSYEQYF.

V gene TRBV9 combines with J gene TRBJ1-1, with 8 positions matching TRBD1. This CDR3 is built from 16 residues. Germline V gene sequence: CDR1 SGDLS, CDR2 YYNGEE. J gave up 0 bases and V 3 bases, and 7 bases lay outside the gene matches. CDR3 in DNA: TGTGCCAGCAGCGCCCGACAGGGGCCAGTGAACACTGAAGCTTTCTTT. This translates into CASSARQGPVNTEAFF.

This chain uses TRBV9 with TRBJ1-2; TRBD1 is a possible D gene (5 bases). The CDR3 loop spans 15 amino acids. Germline CDR1 and CDR2: SGDLS and YYNGEE. V shed 0 bases and J shed 10 bases, with 19 bases lying between them. CDR3 nucleotides: TGTGCCAGCAGCGTAGCGGCCTTACCCGGGACTTCCTACACCTTC. Translated: CASSVAALPGTSYTF.

The chain joins TRBV30 to TRBJ1-5, with no clear D. The CDR3 covers 13 residues. V was cut by 2 bases and J by 3 bases, with 8 bases left in between. Germline lookup yields CDR1 GTSNPN and CDR2 SVGIG (reference sequence). This CDR3 reads CAWSPNFNQPQHF. The CDR3 nucleotides are TGTGCCTGGAGTCCTAACTTCAATCAGCCCCAGCATTTT.

The chain combines TRBV11-2 with TRBJ2-5; maybe TRBD2 (6 bases). The CDR3 loop spans 15 amino acids. Germline CDR1 SGHAT, CDR2 FQNNGV. V gave up 1 base and J gave up 4 bases, with 13 bases separating them. For the CDR3, the DNA is TGTGCCAGCAGCTTAGGTGCCGGGAGTGGAGAGACCCAGTACTTC. It encodes CASSLGAGSGETQYF.

This clone was seen a single time. The rearrangement uses TRBV4-3 and TRBJ2-3; 8 bases match TRBD1. The CDR3 consists of 15 residues. CDR1 and CDR2 (germline): LGHNA, YSLEER. The J segment lost 2 bases and the V segment lost 1 base, leaving 2 bases of the junction unmatched. The CDR3 is CASSQGQGNTDTQYF. DNA of the CDR3: TGCGCCAGCAGCCAAGGACAGGGGAACACAGATACGCAGTATTTT.

The chain joins TRBV4-1 to TRBJ1-2, with 7 nucleotides matching TRBD1. CDR3 size: 15 residues. In germline, CDR1 is MGHRA, CDR2 YSYEKL. V lost 3 bases, J lost 4 bases, and 8 bases stayed unmatched. The CDR3 spells CASSQNTGTAYGYTF. The CDR3 nucleotides read TGCGCCAGCAGCCAGAACACCGGGACAGCCTATGGCTACACCTTC.

This chain connects TRBV5-4 to TRBJ2-3; weak D call: TRBD2 (6 bases). There are 16 residues in the CDR3. Germline V lookup: CDR1 SGHNT, CDR2 YYREEE (reference sequence). V gave up 1 base and J gave up 2 bases, with 14 bases separating them. The CDR3 nucleotides are TGTGCCAGCAGCTTGAAAGTCGGCGGGGTCACAGATACGCAGTATTTT. The encoded protein is CASSLKVGGVTDTQYF.

The V gene is TRBV13, the J gene TRBJ2-7; 10 bases fit TRBD1. This CDR3 is built from 15 residues. Germline CDR1 PRHDT, CDR2 FYEKMQ (reference sequence). With 1 base clipped from V and 2 bases from J, the junction kept 2 bases outside the gene matches. CDR3 sequence: CASSLVGQGPYEQYF. The CDR3 coding sequence is TGTGCCAGCAGCTTAGTGGGACAGGGGCCCTACGAGCAGTACTTC.

This chain connects TRBV7-2 to TRBJ2-2; TRBD1 matches 8 bases. The CDR3 sequence is 16 residues long. The germline CDR1 and CDR2 sequences are SGHTA and FQGNSA. The V and J ends lost 5 bases and 0 bases, in that order; junction bases with no gene match: 5. The CDR3 loop is CASSQGAIANTGELFF. In DNA, the CDR3 is TGTGCCAGCAGCCAGGGGGCAATCGCGAACACCGGGGAGCTGTTTTTT.

This chain links TRBV6-5 with TRBJ2-2; D possibly corresponds to TRBD1 (6 bases). The germline CDR1 and CDR2 sequences are MNHEY and SVGAGI. Trimming pared 0 bases from V and 4 bases from J, leaving 9 bases between. The CDR3 consists of 15 residues. The CDR3 DNA follows: TGTGCCAGCAGTTACTCAGGGGGAAGCACCGGGGAGCTGTTTTTT. This sequence encodes CASSYSGGSTGELFF.

The rearrangement joins TRBV5-1 to TRBJ1-2, with 10 bases matching TRBD1. The CDR3 length is 15 residues. J lost 8 bases, V lost 3 bases, and 10 bases had no gene match. Germline CDR1 SGHRS, CDR2 YFSETQ. CDR3 DNA: TGCGCCAGCAGCTCCTCCGGGACAGGGGTACTCGGCTACACCTTC. Amino acid sequence: CASSSSGTGVLGYTF.

On this clone: At one end, the junction sequence differs from germline, possibly due to a read error. Distinct nucleotide sequences in the sample also encode this CDR3. This sequence joins TRBV30 and TRBJ1-6, with D hard to call. This CDR3 spans 14 amino acids. Germline V gene lookup returns CDR1 GTSNPN and CDR2 SVGIG (reference sequence). The CDR3 here is CAWRLLQSNSPLHF. The CDR3 DNA reads TGTGCCTGGAGGTTGCTACAGTCAAATTCCCCCCTCCACTTT. Full variable domain (rest looked up from reference TRBV30 and TRBJ1-6): SQTIHQWPATLVQPVGSPLSLECTVEGTSNPNLYWYRQAAGRGLQLLFYSVGIGQISSEVPQNLSASRPQDRQFILSSKKLLLSDSGFYLCAWRLLQSNSPLHFGNGTRLTVT.

This chain uses TRBV30 with TRBJ2-3; tentatively, D is TRBD1 (5 bases). From germline, CDR1 is GTSNPN and CDR2 SVGIG (reference sequence). This CDR3 has 14 amino acids. V lost 3 bases and J lost 6, with 16 bases in between. The CDR3 sequence: CAWRTGPAGDTQYF. For the CDR3, the DNA is TGTGCCTGGAGGACCGGTCCTGCAGGGGATACGCAGTATTTT. The variable domain in full, completed from reference TRBV30 and TRBJ2-3, reads SQTIHQWPATLVQPVGSPLSLECTVEGTSNPNLYWYRQAAGRGLQLLFYSVGIGQISSEVPQNLSASRPQDRQFILSSKKLLLSDSGFYLCAWRTGPAGDTQYFGPGTRLTVL.

This clone was seen once. J is TRBJ1-1 and V is TRBV6-6, with 10 positions matching TRBD1. There are 14 residues in the CDR3. Germline-derived CDR1 and CDR2 are MNHNY and SVGAGI (reference sequence). V lost 5 bases, J lost 1 base, and 1 base stayed unmatched. CDR3 amino acids: CASSRTGGNTEAFF. The CDR3 nucleotides are TGTGCCAGCAGTCGGACAGGGGGGAACACTGAAGCTTTCTTT.

This chain connects TRBV18 to TRBJ2-7; D may be TRBD2 (5 bases). Looked up from germline, CDR1 is KGHSH and CDR2 is LQKENI. Trimming shortened V by 1 base and J by 0 bases, and 22 bases separated the two germline ends. The CDR3 contains 19 residues. The CDR3: CASSPLIRPSSGISYEQYF. CDR3 DNA: TGTGCCAGCTCACCACTTATCAGGCCCTCCTCGGGGATCTCCTACGAGCAGTACTTC.

The chain combines TRBV6-6 with TRBJ1-5; the match to TRBD1 covers 9 bases. The ends lost 6 bases at V and 2 bases at J; junction bases unmatched: 5. The length of the CDR3 is 15 residues. Per germline, CDR1 MNHNY and CDR2 SVGAGI (reference sequence). This chain's CDR3 is CASRTGQGRNQPQHF. CDR3 nucleotide sequence: TGTGCCAGCAGAACGGGACAGGGTCGCAATCAGCCCCAGCATTTT.

This clone was seen only once. The CDR3 DNA follows: TGTGCCTGGAAATGGGGGGGTTCTGGGGCCAACGTCCTGACTTTC. As protein: CAWKWGGSGANVLTF. This rearrangement joins TRBV30 to TRBJ2-6; 7 nucleotides align to TRBD2. This CDR3 is built from 15 residues. With V trimmed by 4 bases and J by 1 base, 4 bases remained unmatched. Germline lookup yields CDR1 GTSNPN and CDR2 SVGIG (reference sequence).

This clone was seen a single time. The chain uses TRBV5-1 and TRBJ2-1; 8 bases align to TRBD1. V trimming: 6 bases; J trimming: 5 bases; junction bases outside the gene matches: 10. The germline CDR1 and CDR2 sequences are SGHRS and YFSETQ. CDR3 length: 15 residues. CDR3 nucleotides: TGCGCCAGCACCCATACCGGGACAGGCAACAATGAGCAGTTCTTC. Translated: CASTHTGTGNNEQFF.

This sequence joins TRBV18 and TRBJ1-5; 8 nucleotides agree with TRBD1. Trimming removed 3 bases from V and 0 bases from J; junction bases left unmatched: 7. CDR3 length: 17 amino acids. Germline V gives CDR1 KGHSH, CDR2 LQKENI. This CDR3 is CASSPGTGTFSNQPQHF. The CDR3 bases are TGTGCCAGCTCACCCGGGACAGGAACTTTTAGCAATCAGCCCCAGCATTTT.

The chain joins TRBV29-1 to TRBJ2-1; possibly TRBD2 for D (5 bases). Germline values: CDR1 SQVTM, CDR2 ANQGSEA. The CDR3 has 15 residues. Trimming stripped 3 bases from V and 6 bases from J, with 18 bases between. The DNA of the CDR3 is TGCAGCGTTGACGGCCCCGGCCCCGGAGGCAATGAGCAGTTCTTC. Its translation is CSVDGPGPGGNEQFF.

The chain is built from TRBV18 and TRBJ2-7; D is possibly TRBD2 (5 bases). V was trimmed by 4 bases and J by 7 bases, leaving 8 bases between them. The germline CDR1 and CDR2 sequences are KGHSH and LQKENI. The CDR3 spans 11 residues. The CDR3 region has the DNA TGTGCCAGCTCACTCCCGGGGGAGCAGTACTTC. Amino acids: CASSLPGEQYF.